Listed below are T cell receptor beta chains from one sample, sequenced in a study of control samples from healthy donors and cancer patients. The assay was immunoSEQ multiplex PCR, and TCRdb's table has in-frame clones only and misses some. In the table there are tens of thousands of clones, around nine tenths of which are singletons. The sequenced sample was PBMCs. Receptors originate from a man aged 35-49 years with colorectal cancer. Each CDR3 is given with its conserved first and last residue. Fields, in order: CDR3 DNA, CDR3 protein, clone size, D gene, J gene, V gene. The D gene is left open where the match is weak. For some rows the clone size is stated as once, few or many, or as a class when expanded; others skip it.

DNA: TGTGCCAGCAGCTTCCTTTCGGGCTCCTACGAGCAGTACTTC
CDR3: CASSFLSGSYEQYF
size: once
D: .
J: TRBJ2-7
V: TRBV28

DNA: TGTGCCAGCAAGGACAACAGGGGCTACACCTTC
CDR3: CASKDNRGYTF
size: .
D: .
J: TRBJ1-2
V: TRBV2

DNA: TGTGCCAGCAGCGTAGGCGGAAACACCGGGGAGCTGTTTTTT
CDR3: CASSVGGNTGELFF
size: .
D: .
J: TRBJ2-2
V: TRBV9

DNA: TGCGCCAGCAGCTTGGCGCTAGCGGGAAGCTTCAGTGAGCAGTTCTTC
CDR3: CASSLALAGSFSEQFF
size: .
D: TRBD2
J: TRBJ2-1
V: TRBV5-1

DNA: TGTGCCAGCAGCTTACCCCGGGACAGTTACGAGCAGTACTTC
CDR3: CASSLPRDSYEQYF
size: .
D: TRBD1
J: TRBJ2-7
V: TRBV7-9

DNA: TGTGCCAGCAGTGAAAAGGGACAGGGAGAGGATCAGCCCCAGCATTTT
CDR3: CASSEKGQGEDQPQHF
size: .
D: TRBD1
J: TRBJ1-5
V: TRBV6-1

DNA: TGTGCCAGCAGTAGCATGGAGGCACCTGAGCAGTTCTTC
CDR3: CASSSMEAPEQFF
size: .
D: .
J: TRBJ2-1
V: TRBV12-3/TRBV12-4

DNA: TGTGCCAGCAGTCCGACGGGCTACGAGCAGTACTTC
CDR3: CASSPTGYEQYF
size: once
D: .
J: TRBJ2-7
V: TRBV12-3/TRBV12-4

DNA: TGTGCCAGCCGACTAGCGGGAGGGCCTGCCAATGAGCAGTTCTTC
CDR3: CASRLAGGPANEQFF
size: few
D: TRBD2
J: TRBJ2-1
V: TRBV27

DNA: TGTGCCAGCAGCTCCCCTTCGTACGAGCAGTACTTC
CDR3: CASSSPSYEQYF
size: once
D: .
J: TRBJ2-7
V: TRBV3-1/TRBV3-2

DNA: TGTGCCAGCAGTTTAGACCGCCCTGGAAACACCATATATTTT
CDR3: CASSLDRPGNTIYF
size: .
D: .
J: TRBJ1-3
V: TRBV28

DNA: TGTGCCAGCAGCCAAGTTACCACCGGGGAGCTGTTTTTT
CDR3: CASSQVTTGELFF
size: .
D: .
J: TRBJ2-2
V: TRBV3-1/TRBV3-2

DNA: TGTGCCAGCATCCCGAGCGGGAGTGGGTCCTACGAGCAGTACTTC
CDR3: CASIPSGSGSYEQYF
size: .
D: TRBD2
J: TRBJ2-7
V: TRBV28

DNA: TGTGCCAGCAGCCAAGGAAGGAACTATGGCTACACCTTC
CDR3: CASSQGRNYGYTF
size: .
D: .
J: TRBJ1-2
V: TRBV14

DNA: TGTGCCAGCAGTCTCGGGACAGGGCGAGTCGGCAATCAGCCCCAGCATTTT
CDR3: CASSLGTGRVGNQPQHF
size: .
D: TRBD1
J: TRBJ1-5
V: TRBV6-2/TRBV6-3

DNA: TGTGCCAGCAGTTTCTCAGGGTTTAGCAATCAGCCCCAGCATTTT
CDR3: CASSFSGFSNQPQHF
size: once
D: .
J: TRBJ1-5
V: TRBV5-5

DNA: TGTGCCAGTAGTATCATGGGACAAGCCTACGAGCAGTACTTC
CDR3: CASSIMGQAYEQYF
size: .
D: .
J: TRBJ2-7
V: TRBV19

DNA: TGTGCCAGCAGTTACTGGCGGGAGGCAAGCGAGCAGTACTTC
CDR3: CASSYWREASEQYF
size: .
D: TRBD2
J: TRBJ2-7
V: TRBV6-5

DNA: TGTGCCAGCAGTTACTCGGGGACAGAATATTATGGCTACACCTTC
CDR3: CASSYSGTEYYGYTF
size: .
D: TRBD1
J: TRBJ1-2
V: TRBV6-5

DNA: TGTGCCAGCAGCTTACCGGGGCCGCGGAACACCATATATTTT
CDR3: CASSLPGPRNTIYF
size: medium-sized
D: .
J: TRBJ1-3
V: TRBV5-6

DNA: TGTGCCAGCAGCGTAGGAGGGAAGTCCTACAATGAGCAGTTCTTC
CDR3: CASSVGGKSYNEQFF
size: .
D: .
J: TRBJ2-1
V: TRBV9

DNA: TGTGCCAGCAGCGTAGGGGGCTCAGCGGGTTCCTACGAGCAGTACTTC
CDR3: CASSVGGSAGSYEQYF
size: .
D: .
J: TRBJ2-7
V: TRBV9

DNA: TGTGCCAGCAGCTCATCGGACAGGGGGGCCCCCTACGAGCAGTACTTC
CDR3: CASSSSDRGAPYEQYF
size: few
D: TRBD1
J: TRBJ2-7
V: TRBV7-9

DNA: TGCACCAGCAGCCAGCCCCAGCGGGTGAACACCGGGGAGCTGTTTTTT
CDR3: CTSSQPQRVNTGELFF
size: .
D: .
J: TRBJ2-2
V: TRBV1

DNA: TGTGCCAGCAGCTTATCAGGCTACGAGCAGTACTTC
CDR3: CASSLSGYEQYF
size: .
D: .
J: TRBJ2-7
V: TRBV7-8

DNA: TGCAGCGGCATATACAACTATGGCTACACCTTC
CDR3: CSGIYNYGYTF
size: .
D: .
J: TRBJ1-2
V: TRBV20-1

DNA: TGCGCCAGCAGCTTAAGCGGACCTACGGGGGAGCAGTACTTC
CDR3: CASSLSGPTGEQYF
size: .
D: .
J: TRBJ2-7
V: TRBV5-1

DNA: TGTGCCAGCAGCTTACAGGGGGCCTACGAGCAGTACTTC
CDR3: CASSLQGAYEQYF
size: few
D: TRBD1
J: TRBJ2-7
V: TRBV5-4

DNA: TGTGCTAGTGGCCAGACTAGCGGGAAATACGAGCAGTACTTC
CDR3: CASGQTSGKYEQYF
size: .
D: TRBD2
J: TRBJ2-7
V: TRBV12-5

DNA: TGCGCCAGCAGCCATGACAGGGGTTTCAGGGAGCTGTTTTTT
CDR3: CASSHDRGFRELFF
size: .
D: TRBD1
J: TRBJ2-2
V: TRBV4-3

DNA: TGTGCCACCAGTGATCTTGGAGGGGTCGGCGGGGAGCTGTTTTTT
CDR3: CATSDLGGVGGELFF
size: .
D: .
J: TRBJ2-2
V: TRBV24-1

DNA: TGTGCCAGCCGAGCCGCTAGCGGGAGAGGCACCGGGGAGCTGTTTTTT
CDR3: CASRAASGRGTGELFF
size: .
D: TRBD2
J: TRBJ2-2
V: TRBV7-9

DNA: TGTGCCAGCAGCGTAGGTAGCGGGGCCCACGAGCAGTACTTC
CDR3: CASSVGSGAHEQYF
size: once
D: TRBD2
J: TRBJ2-7
V: TRBV9

DNA: TGTGCCAGCAGCTTGCGTCGGCTTGGAAACATTCAGTACTTC
CDR3: CASSLRRLGNIQYF
size: .
D: .
J: TRBJ2-4
V: TRBV5-6

DNA: TGTGCCAGCAGCTTGAATATTAGGACAACGAAATCGTCCTACAATGAGCAGTTCTTC
CDR3: CASSLNIRTTKSSYNEQFF
size: once
D: .
J: TRBJ2-1
V: TRBV7-2

DNA: TGTGCCAGCAGCTTAGGCCAGGGGGTCGTTTCGGAGACCCAGTACTTC
CDR3: CASSLGQGVVSETQYF
size: .
D: TRBD1
J: TRBJ2-5
V: TRBV7-9

DNA: TGTGCCAGCAGCGTAGATGGCGACTCTGGAAACACCATATATTTT
CDR3: CASSVDGDSGNTIYF
size: .
D: .
J: TRBJ1-3
V: TRBV9

DNA: TGTGCCAGCGGACAGAATGGCTACACCTTC
CDR3: CASGQNGYTF
size: .
D: .
J: TRBJ1-2
V: TRBV28

DNA: TGTGCCAGCAGTTTGGCCCGGCGGGGACCCTACAATGAGCAGTTCTTC
CDR3: CASSLARRGPYNEQFF
size: .
D: .
J: TRBJ2-1
V: TRBV28

DNA: TGTGCCTCAGGGGCTTCGTATGGCTACACCTTC
CDR3: CASGASYGYTF
size: .
D: .
J: TRBJ1-2
V: TRBV2

DNA: TGTGCCAGCAGCCCGTCAACTAATGAAAAACTGTTTTTT
CDR3: CASSPSTNEKLFF
size: .
D: .
J: TRBJ1-4
V: TRBV5-6

DNA: TGTGCCAGCAGCCAAGAAGCCCAAACAGACGAGCAGTACTTC
CDR3: CASSQEAQTDEQYF
size: .
D: .
J: TRBJ2-7
V: TRBV3-1/TRBV3-2

DNA: TGTGCCAGCAGTCCCGCGACAGGGGGGCCCGAAGCTTTCTTT
CDR3: CASSPATGGPEAFF
size: .
D: TRBD1
J: TRBJ1-1
V: TRBV27

DNA: TGCGCCAGCAGCTTGCCTAGCGGGAGCACAGATACGCAGTATTTT
CDR3: CASSLPSGSTDTQYF
size: .
D: TRBD2
J: TRBJ2-3
V: TRBV5-1

DNA: TGCAGTGCGACTGACTATGGCTACACCTTC
CDR3: CSATDYGYTF
size: once
D: .
J: TRBJ1-2
V: TRBV20-1

DNA: TGTGCCAGCCGTGGAGGTATCCAAGAGACCCAGTACTTC
CDR3: CASRGGIQETQYF
size: .
D: .
J: TRBJ2-5
V: TRBV27

DNA: TGCAGCGTTGACGTCAGAAGTAATGAAAAACTGTTTTTT
CDR3: CSVDVRSNEKLFF
size: .
D: .
J: TRBJ1-4
V: TRBV29-1

DNA: TGTGCCAGCAGCTTCCTGGACAGGGTGAACACTGAAGCTTTCTTT
CDR3: CASSFLDRVNTEAFF
size: .
D: TRBD1
J: TRBJ1-1
V: TRBV5-6